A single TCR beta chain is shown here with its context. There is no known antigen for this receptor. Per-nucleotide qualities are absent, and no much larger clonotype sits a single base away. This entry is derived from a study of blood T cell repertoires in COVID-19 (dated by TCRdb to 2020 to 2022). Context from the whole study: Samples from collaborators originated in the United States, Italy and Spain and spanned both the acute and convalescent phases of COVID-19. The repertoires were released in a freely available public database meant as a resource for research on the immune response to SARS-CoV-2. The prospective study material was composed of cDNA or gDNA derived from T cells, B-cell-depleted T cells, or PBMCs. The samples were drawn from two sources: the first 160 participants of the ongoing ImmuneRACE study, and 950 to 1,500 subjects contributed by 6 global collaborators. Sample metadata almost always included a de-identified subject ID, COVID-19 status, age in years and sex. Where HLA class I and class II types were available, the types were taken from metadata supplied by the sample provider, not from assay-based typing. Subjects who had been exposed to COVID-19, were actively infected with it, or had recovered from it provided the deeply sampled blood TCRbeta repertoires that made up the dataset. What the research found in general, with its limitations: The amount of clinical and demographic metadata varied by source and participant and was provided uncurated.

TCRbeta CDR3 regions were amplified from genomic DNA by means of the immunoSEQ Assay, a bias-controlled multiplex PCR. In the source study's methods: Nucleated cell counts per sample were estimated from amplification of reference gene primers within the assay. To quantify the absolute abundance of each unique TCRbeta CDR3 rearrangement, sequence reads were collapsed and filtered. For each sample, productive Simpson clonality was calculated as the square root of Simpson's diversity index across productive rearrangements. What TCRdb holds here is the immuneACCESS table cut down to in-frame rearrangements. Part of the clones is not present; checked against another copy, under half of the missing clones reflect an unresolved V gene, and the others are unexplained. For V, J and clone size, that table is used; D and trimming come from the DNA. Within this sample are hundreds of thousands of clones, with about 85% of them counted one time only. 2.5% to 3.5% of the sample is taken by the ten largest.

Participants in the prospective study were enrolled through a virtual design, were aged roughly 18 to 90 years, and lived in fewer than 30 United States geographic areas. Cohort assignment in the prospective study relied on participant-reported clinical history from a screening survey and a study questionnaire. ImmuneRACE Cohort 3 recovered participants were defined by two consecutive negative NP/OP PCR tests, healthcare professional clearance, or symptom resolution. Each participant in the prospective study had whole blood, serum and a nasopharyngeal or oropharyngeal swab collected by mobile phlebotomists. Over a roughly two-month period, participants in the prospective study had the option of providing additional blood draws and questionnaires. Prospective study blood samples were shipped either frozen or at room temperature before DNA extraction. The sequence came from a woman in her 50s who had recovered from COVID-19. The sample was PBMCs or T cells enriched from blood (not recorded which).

The nucleotide sequence is TGTGCCAGCAGCACCCGGGACAGGGGTCCTCCAAGGGATGAGCAGTTCTTC. Translated, it reads CASSTRDRGPPRDEQFF. The V and J genes are TRBV9 and TRBJ2-1, with 10 bases aligning to TRBD1. V is pruned by 4 bases and J by 8 bases, leaving 15 bases of the junction without a gene match. From a lookup of the germline V gene, CDR1 and CDR2 are SGDLS and YYNGEE. The cysteine opens and the phenylalanine closes a CDR3 of 17 amino acids. Only the CDR3 DNA is retained, 51 bases long and in frame from the first base.